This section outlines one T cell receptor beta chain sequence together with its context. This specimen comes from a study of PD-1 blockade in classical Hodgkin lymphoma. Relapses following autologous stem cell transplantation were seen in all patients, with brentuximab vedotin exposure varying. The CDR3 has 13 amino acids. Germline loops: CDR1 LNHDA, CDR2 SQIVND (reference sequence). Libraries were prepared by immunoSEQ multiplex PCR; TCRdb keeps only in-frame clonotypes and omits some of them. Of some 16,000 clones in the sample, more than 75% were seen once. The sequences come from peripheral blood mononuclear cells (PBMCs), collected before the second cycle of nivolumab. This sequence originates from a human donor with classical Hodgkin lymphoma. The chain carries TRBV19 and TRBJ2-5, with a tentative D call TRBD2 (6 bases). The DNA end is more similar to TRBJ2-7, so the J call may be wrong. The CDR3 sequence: CASSMGREDEQYF. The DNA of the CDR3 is TGTGCCAGTAGTATGGGCAGGGAGGACGAGCAGTACTTC.